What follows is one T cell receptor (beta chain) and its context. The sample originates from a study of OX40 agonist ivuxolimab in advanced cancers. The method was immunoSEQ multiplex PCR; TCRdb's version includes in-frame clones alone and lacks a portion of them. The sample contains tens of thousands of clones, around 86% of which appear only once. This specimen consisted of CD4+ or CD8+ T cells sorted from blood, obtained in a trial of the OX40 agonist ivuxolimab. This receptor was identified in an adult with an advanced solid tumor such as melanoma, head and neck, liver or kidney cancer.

CDR3 DNA: TGTGCCACCAGCGGGGATAGCAATCAGCCCCAGCATTTT. Translated, it gives CATSGDSNQPQHF. This chain connects TRBV15 to TRBJ1-5; D is ambiguous. The CDR3 has 13 amino acids. Trimming stripped 5 bases from V and 0 bases from J, with 5 bases between. Looked up from germline, CDR1 is LNHNV and CDR2 is YYDKDF (reference sequence).